This TCR beta chain was sequenced in a study of chemoradiotherapy in HPV16-positive cancers. Study context: A couple of HPV16-positive patients' cells yielded candidate HPV-specific clones and common motifs. Study-wide points: Candidate HPV-specific clones and E7-related TCR motifs grew in tumor during treatment. Better recurrence-free survival went with HPV-responsive T-cell expansion in HPV16-positive patients.

Samples were taken several times over chemoradiotherapy. In the case of this clone: Its target is unknown.

Method: immunoSEQ multiplex PCR; TCRdb's copy keeps in-frame clones and lacks some. Altogether some 14,000 clones are present, approximately 91% being singletons, with the ten largest covering 2.7%. Germline V lookup: CDR1 MNHEY, CDR2 SMNVEV (reference sequence). The CDR3 totals 16 residues. V dropped 8 bases and J dropped 6; count of bases not matched to a gene: 11. This chain connects TRBV27 to TRBJ2-1; 12 bases are a match to TRBD2. Material: blood, obtained from a patient who underwent chemoradiotherapy. The receptor was isolated from a human donor with HPV-associated anogenital cancer. CDR3 in DNA: TGTGCCAGCGCCCGACAATCTAGCGGGGGGGCCAATGAGCAGTTCTTC. Translation gives CASARQSSGGANEQFF.